This entry describes one TCR beta chain. This receptor's antigen is unknown. Nothing much larger sits one base from this clone, and base qualities are not available. To be included, a participant needed at least one PBMC sample from before ART initiation plus at least two post-ART samples. All participants with HIV were treated in the United States of America. Before DNA extraction, cryopreserved samples containing about 1-10 million PBMC were thawed and washed. At the time of the earliest PBMC sample, participants with HIV were aged between roughly 23 and 60 years. PBMC samples were contributed by each participant from 1-4 timepoints before ART initiation and 2-8 timepoints after ART initiation, with a median of 7 samples. For every participant, serial HIV viral load, CD4+ T-cell count, ART history and demographic data were obtained. Genomic DNA was extracted from unsorted PBMC with a Qiagen kit on a QIAcube, with processing performed in batches of 12 samples.

The immunoSEQ hsTCRB v3.0 assay was used at survey level resolution to sequence the TRB variable region. The targeted TRB sequencing depth was about 40,000-50,000 T-cell genomes per sample. Pooled TRB libraries were sequenced on an Illumina MiSeq with a v3 150-cycle kit. The authors' analysis ran thus. Repertoire analysis was run in R within a reproducible Nextflow workflow that covered QC, data transformation and analysis. LymphoSeq2, an R package for exploring AIRR-Seq data, was used to implement custom analyses. A few samples yielding fewer than 5000 total TRB sequences were excluded, leaving more than 150 analyzed HIV repertoires. Among the 170 to 200 retained HIV repertoires, some 59 were collected before ART initiation and approximately 130 after ART initiation. Each repertoire was downsampled to 5000 TRB nucleotide sequences, and summary statistics were averaged across 100 downsampling iterations. Only TRB sequences with CDR3 regions of at least seven amino acids were retained for analysis. Diversity was assessed using a clonality score derived from Shannon entropy and using the Gini coefficient. In the repertoire networks, any two of the top 5000 CDR3 amino acid sequences were linked whenever the two sequences differed by an edit distance of one. For TRB CDR3 amino acid sequences, antigen specificity groups and MHC restriction were predicted with GLIPH2. To flag known CMV, EBV, HIV or tissue antigen associations, CDR3 amino acid sequences were matched against VDJdb and McPAS-TCR. Pre-ART, post-ART and control groups were compared with Wilcoxon signed-rank tests and Holm-Bonferroni correction. Entries here come from immuneACCESS through TCRdb and include only in-frame sequences with V and J called. Some clones fail to appear in such tables; in the studies checked, an unresolved V gene covers under half of the shortfall, and the cause of the remainder is unknown. For V, J and clone size, that table is used; D and trimming come from the DNA. The table for this sample lists more than 15,000 clones; roughly 95% of them were counted only once. The top ten clones comprise just over 1.4% of the sample.

This entry is derived from a study of long-term antiretroviral therapy in people with HIV (dated by TCRdb to the early 2020s). Describing the broader study: The earliest samples were collected approximately a decade before the 2015 WHO recommendation for immediate ART, a period when ART was typically delayed until CD4 counts fell. A retrospective serial study tested whether changes in peripheral blood TRB repertoire composition and diversity were associated with ART initiation and durable HIV suppression. A total of some 210 cryopreserved PBMC samples were contributed to the cohort by 30 adults with confirmed HIV infection, with samples collected serially over a mean of roughly six years (range 1-12). Among the 25 to 30 participants with HIV, eleven to twelve were female. No cross-contamination during QIAcube processing was shown when test extractions of a monoclonal T-cell line were performed alongside over 25 polyclonal samples. General study outcomes and caveats: Inferences about post-ART repertoire changes are limited because no data were available on ART adherence, viral resistance or therapy changes. The repertoire was dominated across all time points by expanded TRB clones identified before ART initiation, although this dominance was seen to fluctuate and to decrease in many PLHIV after ART. Because pre-ART samples had limited cell numbers, unsorted PBMC were profiled rather than sorted CD4+ and CD8+ T cells. The samples were dated from about 2003 to 2018, and the ART regimens that were used may be less effective than current ART regimens. Since PBMC availability was limited, sequencing covered only the TCR beta chain, with no alpha chain pairing. Compared with controls, HIV repertoires had narrower CDR3 length ranges, and the network structure pointed to an antigen-experienced repertoire that shifted only slightly toward naive after ART. A significant increase in TRB diversity was found to be associated with ART initiation, although TRB diversity was observed to remain significantly below that of transplant donor controls even after long-term ART.

In the germline V gene, CDR1 corresponds to LGHNA and CDR2 to YNFKEQ. The CDR3 contains 15 residues, cysteine and phenylalanine counted. Only the CDR3 part of the read is kept: 45 bases, read in frame from the first base. V trim: 5 bases; J trim: 1 base; unmatched bases: 6. This chain joins TRBV4-2 to TRBJ1-1, and TRBD1 aligns with 8 junction nucleotides. This sequence was found in a man aged 25 to 40 with HIV. The source was unsorted PBMCs, collected approximately 11 years after starting antiretroviral therapy. The DNA sequence reads TGTGCCAGCAGCGCCCACAGGGGGTCGAACACTGAAGCTTTCTTT. This is translated as CASSAHRGSNTEAFF.